This TCR beta chain appears in the sequencing data of a study of OX40 agonist ivuxolimab in advanced cancers. Looking at the study overall: Cancers in dose escalation were hepatocellular, melanoma, renal cell and head and neck. Participants, about 83% male, averaged roughly 59 years of age, ranging from roughly 23 to 80.

Concerning this clone: Its antigen is as yet unknown.

Generated by immunoSEQ multiplex PCR, the TCRdb table keeps only in-frame clones and is missing some. This sample has roughly 34,000 clones, with approximately 89% found just once. Study results and limitations: At 0.1 to 3.0 mg/kg and by week 6, clonal expansion occurred in CD4+ and CD8+ blood T cells.

Trimming at V came to 3 bases and at J to 6 bases, leaving 7 bases not matched to a gene. Looked up from germline, CDR1 is LNHNV and CDR2 is YYDKDF (reference sequence). This CDR3 region has 15 residues. People who had autoimmune disease history or systemic immunosuppression were excluded. The source material was CD4+ or CD8+ T cells sorted from blood, sampled in a trial of the OX40 agonist ivuxolimab. This receptor was obtained from an adult with an advanced solid tumor such as melanoma, head and neck, liver or kidney cancer. The rearrangement joins TRBV15 to TRBJ2-7; 11 nucleotides align to TRBD1. In nucleotides, the CDR3 is TGTGCCACCAGCAGTAACCGGGACAGGGGGATCGAGCAGTACTTC. This codes for CATSSNRDRGIEQYF.